The clone carrying this T cell receptor beta chain has ten or more counts. The antigen is not known. Those patients picked for sequencing had displayed CD8+CD57+ cell expansion on flow cytometry. The sample belongs to a study of CD8+CD57+ T cells in acquired aplastic anemia. Study-level findings and limits: Between patients and controls, roughly 29 CD8+ CDR3 sequences were found in common.

Template material for TCR beta VDJ and CDR3 profiling consisted of genomic DNA. TCRdb processed the reads anew with MiXCR; each CDR3 protein has one entry. The sample consists of roughly 290,000 distinct CDR3 sequences, roughly 53% of them appearing once. This CDR3 has 17 residues. With 3 bases clipped from V and 11 bases from J, the junction kept 11 bases outside the gene matches. Germline V gives CDR1 LGHDT, CDR2 YNNKEL (reference sequence). Source material: sorted CD4+, CD8+, or CD8+CD57+ T cells (not recorded which) from PBMCs. The rearrangement joins TRBV3-1 to TRBJ1-6, with 12 bases identical to TRBD1. The receptor's source is a human donor with aplastic anemia. DNA of the CDR3: TGTGCCAGCAGCCAGAGGGACAGGGGGCTGAATTCGCCACCCCTCCACTTT. Its protein is CASSQRDRGLNSPPLHF.